A selection of T cell receptor beta chains follows, all from one sample in a study of naive and memory T cell subsets. A single record per CDR3 protein comes from TCRdb applying MiXCR to the 5' RACE reads. Among 55,000 to 65,000 distinct CDR3 sequences listed, 8% were seen once. These receptors all stem from a female donor in good health. Each CDR3 is given with its conserved first and last residue. The D gene is left open where the match is weak.

J	V	D	length	CDR3
TRBJ2-1	TRBV2	TRBD1	15	CASSKDRATYNEQFF
TRBJ1-1	TRBV12-3/TRBV12-4	TRBD1	15	CASSPMGQWNTEAFF
TRBJ2-2	TRBV7-9	TRBD2	16	CASNPPGGANTGELFF
TRBJ2-2	TRBV6-5	TRBD2	16	CASSPRAGGQVGELFF
TRBJ2-7	TRBV6-2/TRBV6-3	-	15	CASSRPGALSYEQYF
TRBJ1-1	TRBV29-1	-	15	CSVRGDGAEGTEAFF
TRBJ1-1	TRBV5-6	-	13	CASSYYNSREAFF
TRBJ1-1	TRBV29-1	TRBD1	14	CSAGQTGSLTEAFF
TRBJ2-3	TRBV7-8	-	16	CASSLGFQPFTDTQYF
TRBJ2-7	TRBV28	-	16	CASRPYRGLDSYEQYF
TRBJ1-2	TRBV19	TRBD1	15	CASSPLGTVRNGYTF
TRBJ1-1	TRBV12-3/TRBV12-4	-	15	CASSLFRRMNTEAFF
TRBJ2-1	TRBV5-1	TRBD2	16	CASSSGTSGNYNEQFF
TRBJ2-3	TRBV20-1	TRBD2	15	CSARDRAGSTDTQYF
TRBJ1-5	TRBV3-1	-	14	CASSQTSSNQPQHF
TRBJ2-6	TRBV18	-	15	CASSPRDSGANVLTF
TRBJ1-5	TRBV29-1	-	12	CSVKDSNQPQHF
TRBJ2-3	TRBV28	-	15	CASSAGGPSTDTQYF
TRBJ2-7	TRBV29-1	TRBD1	14	CSVGGPGQGYEQYF
TRBJ2-7	TRBV6-5	-	14	CASSYRGSSYEQYF